This TCR beta chain was identified in a study of cytomegalovirus exposure and HLA in healthy donors. For this clone: No antigen is known for it.

The CDR3 has 16 amino acids. V gave up 5 bases and J gave up 2 bases; unmatched junction bases: 5. Germline-derived CDR1 and CDR2 are SGHNT and YENEEA. Regarding the study as a whole: A later analysis linked a missense DCLRE1C variant to TCR beta V- and J-gene trimming. TCR beta chains associated with HLA were, in a later analysis, more clonally expanded than equally common others. While the bulk of TCR sequences proved rare, some public TCRs turned up in many donors. A prior analysis recorded that most TCR beta V segments were productive about 90% or about 30% of the time.

Primers included in the PCR were 60 Vbeta and 13 Jbeta primers. Sequencing used immunoSEQ multiplex PCR; TCRdb keeps in-frame clones, though not all of them. Among around 91,000 clones listed, approximately 88% were seen once. The sequence came from a man aged 18 to 30 in good health and CMV-seronegative. Input material: PBMCs. The chain has TRBV11-3 and TRBJ2-6; 8 bases align to TRBD1. The CDR3 region is CASSAGQGAGANVLTF. The CDR3 bases are TGTGCCAGCAGCGCAGGACAGGGCGCTGGGGCCAACGTCCTGACTTTC.